Detailed here is one T cell receptor beta chain. Antigen specificity is unknown. There are 16 residues in the CDR3. Germline lookup yields CDR1 KGHSH and CDR2 LQKENI. The trim removed 5 bases at V and 0 bases at J, leaving 6 bases unmatched. The data belong to a study of cytomegalovirus exposure and HLA in healthy donors. Findings and limits, study-wide: Among TCR sequences, most were rare, though some public TCRs appeared in many donors.

PCR involved 60 Vbeta and 13 Jbeta primers. Some clones are missing from TCRdb's copy, which holds only in-frame ones; the method was immunoSEQ multiplex PCR. Of approximately 140,000 clones listed, approximately 80% are singletons. The receptor was derived from a male donor in good health and CMV-seronegative. The chain couples TRBV18 to TRBJ1-3; the match to TRBD1 covers 8 bases. Sequenced input: PBMCs. The CDR3 bases are TGTGCCAGCTCAATAGGACAGGGAGGCTCTGGAAACACCATATATTTT. It is translated as CASSIGQGGSGNTIYF.